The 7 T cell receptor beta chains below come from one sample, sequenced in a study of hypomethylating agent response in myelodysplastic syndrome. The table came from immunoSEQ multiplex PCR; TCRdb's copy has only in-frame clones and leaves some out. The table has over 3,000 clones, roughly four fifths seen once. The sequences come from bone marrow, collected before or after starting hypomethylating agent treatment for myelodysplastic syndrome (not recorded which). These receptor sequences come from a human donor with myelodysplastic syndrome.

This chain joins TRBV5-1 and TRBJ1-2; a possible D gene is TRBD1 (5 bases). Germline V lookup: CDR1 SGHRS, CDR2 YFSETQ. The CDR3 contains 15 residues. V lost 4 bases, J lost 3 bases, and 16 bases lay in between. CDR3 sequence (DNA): TGCGCCAGCAGCACTGAGGACGGGGCGGACTATGGCTACACCTTC. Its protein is CASSTEDGADYGYTF.

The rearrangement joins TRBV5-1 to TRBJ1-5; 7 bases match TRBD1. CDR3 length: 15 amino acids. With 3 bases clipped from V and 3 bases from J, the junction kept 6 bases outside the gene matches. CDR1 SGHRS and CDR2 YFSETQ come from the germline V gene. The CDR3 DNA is TGCGCCAGCAGCTGGGGCACAGGGGACAATCAGCCCCAGCATTTT. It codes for CASSWGTGDNQPQHF.

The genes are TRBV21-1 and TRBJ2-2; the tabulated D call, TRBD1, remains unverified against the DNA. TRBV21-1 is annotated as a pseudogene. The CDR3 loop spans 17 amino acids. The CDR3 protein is CASSKERQGANTGELFF. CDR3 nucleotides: TGTGCCAGCAGCAAAGAACGACAGGGGGCGAACACCGGGGAGCTGTTTTTT.

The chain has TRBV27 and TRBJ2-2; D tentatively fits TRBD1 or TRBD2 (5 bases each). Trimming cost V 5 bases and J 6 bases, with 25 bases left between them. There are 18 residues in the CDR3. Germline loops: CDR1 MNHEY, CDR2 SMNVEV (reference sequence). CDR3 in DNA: TGTGCCAGCAGTCTCCTCCCCCCGGGACCTAGGAGGTCCGGGGAGCTGTTTTTT. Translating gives CASSLLPPGPRRSGELFF.

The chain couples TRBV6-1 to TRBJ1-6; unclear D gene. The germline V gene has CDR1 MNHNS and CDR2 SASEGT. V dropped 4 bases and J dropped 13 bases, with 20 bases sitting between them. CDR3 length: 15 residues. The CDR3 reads CASSVTAPEGVPLHF. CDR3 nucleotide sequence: TGTGCCAGCAGTGTTACGGCCCCTGAAGGTGTCCCCCTCCACTTT.

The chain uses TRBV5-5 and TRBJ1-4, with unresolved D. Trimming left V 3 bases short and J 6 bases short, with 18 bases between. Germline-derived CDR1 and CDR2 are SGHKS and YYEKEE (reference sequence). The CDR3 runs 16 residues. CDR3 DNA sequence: TGTGCCAGCAGCTACGGTTGGGAGGTCGTTGATGAAAAACTGTTTTTT. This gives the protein CASSYGWEVVDEKLFF.

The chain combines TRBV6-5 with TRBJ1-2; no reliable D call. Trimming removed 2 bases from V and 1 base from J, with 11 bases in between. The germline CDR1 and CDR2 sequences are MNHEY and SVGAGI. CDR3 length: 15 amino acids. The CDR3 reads CASSYHQALNYGYTF. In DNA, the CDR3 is TGTGCCAGCAGTTACCATCAGGCCCTTAACTATGGCTACACCTTC.